This TCR beta chain was observed in a study of stem cell transplantation in POMP-related autoinflammatory disease. TCRdb's table, derived via immunoSEQ multiplex PCR, lists solely in-frame clones and lacks some. Among about 68,000 clones listed, approximately 91% were seen once. The CDR3 consists of 15 residues. CDR1 is ENHRY, CDR2 SYGVKD, per germline. The trim removed 4 bases at V and 0 bases at J, leaving 5 bases unmatched. This TCR was recovered from a human patient with POMP-related autoinflammation and immune dysregulation (PRAID). The graft donor may have contributed some T cells. The source was CD4+ T cells from PBMCs, collected after stem cell transplantation. The V and J genes are TRBV10-3 and TRBJ2-7; 8 bases line up with TRBD1. Here the CDR3 reads CAISGGQVSSYEQYF. Written as DNA, the CDR3 is TGTGCCATCAGTGGGGGACAGGTCAGCTCCTACGAGCAGTACTTC.